The next 16 T cell receptor beta chains were all read from a single sample in a study of T cell changes during pregnancy in multiple sclerosis. The assay was immunoSEQ multiplex PCR, and TCRdb's table has in-frame clones only and misses some. This table holds around 66,000 clones, around 91% found once. The specimen comprised peripheral blood, sampled in the third trimester of pregnancy. The receptors shown here come from a female donor in good health, enrolled as a control in a pregnancy study.

The chain recombines TRBV6-6 with TRBJ1-1; TRBD1 aligns across 7 bases. Germline V gene lookup returns CDR1 MNHNY and CDR2 SVGAGI (reference sequence). After removal of 6 bases from V and 3 bases from J, the junction contained 10 bases not matched to a gene. The CDR3 sequence is 15 residues long. For the CDR3, the DNA is TGTGCCAGCAGGAACCTACAGGGGTTTGACACTGAAGCTTTCTTT. Residues: CASRNLQGFDTEAFF.

V gene TRBV6-4 combines with J gene TRBJ2-5; 8 positions agree with TRBD1. The J segment lost 5 bases and the V segment lost 1 base, leaving 6 bases of the junction unmatched. Germline values: CDR1 MRHNA, CDR2 SNTAGT. The length of the CDR3 is 15 residues. The CDR3 region is CASSDWAGGRETQYF. CDR3 coding DNA: TGTGCCAGCAGTGACTGGGCAGGGGGCCGGGAGACCCAGTACTTC.

In this sample, this clone turned up a few times. The J gene is TRBJ1-4, the V gene TRBV28; D gene uncertain. Trimming stripped 6 bases from V and 4 bases from J, with 12 bases between. CDR1 and CDR2 from the germline V gene are MDHEN and SYDVKM. The CDR3 has 14 residues. The CDR3 DNA follows: TGTGCCAGCAGGGGTGGGCAGGTTAATGAAAAACTGTTTTTT. Its translation is CASRGGQVNEKLFF.

The V and J genes are TRBV19 and TRBJ1-1, with unresolved D. The germline V gene has CDR1 LNHDA and CDR2 SQIVND (reference sequence). V was shortened by 3 bases and J by 1 base, with 12 bases between the two germline ends. This CDR3 region has 15 residues. CDR3 protein: CASSITRTRNTEAFF. DNA for the CDR3: TGTGCCAGTAGTATCACCCGAACAAGGAACACTGAAGCTTTCTTT.

This sequence joins TRBV13 and TRBJ2-5; D is ambiguous. Germline-derived CDR1 and CDR2 are PRHDT and FYEKMQ (reference sequence). Deletions cut 5 bases from V and 2 bases from J, with 15 bases between. The CDR3 is 15 amino acids. CDR3 sequence reads: CASSATTGSQETQYF. The CDR3 bases are TGTGCCAGCAGCGCCACGACTGGCAGTCAAGAGACCCAGTACTTC.

The table lists this clone with a few counts. The chain is built from TRBV5-4 and TRBJ1-6; TRBD1 matches 8 bases. With 0 bases clipped from V and 7 bases from J, the junction kept 6 bases outside the gene matches. This CDR3 comprises 16 residues. Per germline, CDR1 SGHNT and CDR2 YYREEE (reference sequence). The CDR3 region is CASSLDPAGGNSPLHF. The CDR3 DNA reads TGTGCCAGCAGCTTGGATCCCGCAGGGGGCAATTCACCCCTCCACTTT.

V usage is TRBV19 and J usage is TRBJ2-1; 8 positions match TRBD1. The junction had 7 bases not matched to a gene; V was cut back by 5 bases and J by 4 bases. Germline V gives CDR1 LNHDA, CDR2 SQIVND (reference sequence). The CDR3 extends over 15 amino acids. The CDR3, as DNA: TGTGCCAGTAGTGTCACAGGGGGAACTTACAATGAGCAGTTCTTC. This encodes CASSVTGGTYNEQFF.

Concerning this clone: At the DNA level, this CDR3 is encoded by other sequences in the same sample as well. CDR3 loop: CASSFTGATNEKLFF. DNA of the CDR3: TGCGCCAGCAGCTTTACAGGAGCAACTAATGAAAAACTGTTTTTT. The genes are TRBV5-1 and TRBJ1-4; a weak D match, TRBD1 (5 bases). Per germline, CDR1 SGHRS and CDR2 YFSETQ. The CDR3 totals 15 residues. V dropped 2 bases and J dropped 0 bases, with 8 bases sitting between them.

This chain connects TRBV4-1 to TRBJ1-2; no clear D. With 1 base removed from V and 5 bases from J, the gap between germline ends came to 14 bases. The CDR3 is made up of 15 amino acids. Per germline, CDR1 MGHRA and CDR2 YSYEKL. The DNA of the CDR3 is TGCGCCAGCAGCCAAGGGCGGGGTTTTCGGTATGGCTACACCTTC. Translated: CASSQGRGFRYGYTF.

The chain carries TRBV6-1 and TRBJ2-2; D gene unclear. The CDR3 covers 13 residues. With 6 bases removed from V and 3 bases from J, the gap between germline ends came to 8 bases. CDR1 and CDR2 (germline): MNHNS, SASEGT. CDR3 in DNA: TGTGCCAGCAGAACCAGTTACACCGGGGAGCTGTTTTTT. It is translated as CASRTSYTGELFF.

The chain couples TRBV6-1 to TRBJ2-1; D possibly corresponds to TRBD2 (6 bases). This CDR3 comprises 13 residues. Germline V gene sequence: CDR1 MNHNS, CDR2 SASEGT. V lost 2 bases to trimming and J lost 9 bases, with 11 bases between them. DNA of the CDR3: TGTGCCAGCAGTGAACGCGGGATCAGTGAGCAGTTCTTC. Translating gives CASSERGISEQFF.

This rearrangement joins TRBV5-1 to TRBJ1-1; 11 positions agree with TRBD1. CDR1 is SGHRS and CDR2 is YFSETQ in the germline V gene. This CDR3 is 15 amino acids long. V gave up 5 bases and J gave up 0 bases; unmatched junction bases: 3. The CDR3 nucleotides are TGCGCCAGCAGGGGGACAGGGGGGTTGAACACTGAAGCTTTCTTT. Translation: CASRGTGGLNTEAFF.

J is TRBJ2-7 and V is TRBV19; 7 bases fit TRBD1. The CDR3 sequence is 14 residues long. Unmatched junction bases numbered 5, after V lost 5 bases and J lost 1 base. Germline CDR1 and CDR2: LNHDA and SQIVND (reference sequence). Here the CDR3 reads CASSAAGGSYEQYF. DNA of the CDR3: TGTGCCAGTAGTGCGGCAGGGGGATCCTACGAGCAGTACTTC.

V and J are TRBV6-4 and TRBJ2-5, with 8 bases identical to TRBD1. With V trimmed by 6 bases and J by 2 bases, 5 bases remained unmatched. CDR1 and CDR2 from the germline V gene are MRHNA and SNTAGT. CDR3 length: 14 residues. The DNA of the CDR3 is TGTGCCAGCAGCCAAGGGACAGGACAAGAGACCCAGTACTTC. It encodes CASSQGTGQETQYF.

This clone appeared a single time. This chain joins TRBV21-1 and TRBJ2-2; TRBD2, as called in the table, went unchecked against the DNA. TRBV21-1 is designated a pseudogene. The CDR3 has 12 residues. In nucleotides, the CDR3 is TGTGCCAGCAGCAACCGGGCCGGGGAGCTGTTTTTT. Amino acid sequence: CASSNRAGELFF.

The chain employs TRBV4-1 and TRBJ1-2; 9 bases are a match to TRBD1. In germline, CDR1 is MGHRA, CDR2 YSYEKL. There are 16 residues in the CDR3. J gave up 0 bases and V 2 bases, and 4 bases lay outside the gene matches. CDR3 region: CASSQPGTGTNYGYTF. In nucleotides, the CDR3 is TGCGCCAGCAGCCAACCCGGGACAGGGACTAACTATGGCTACACCTTC.